This TCR beta chain was sequenced in a study of CD8+CD57+ T cells in acquired aplastic anemia. About the study: Sorted cells (CD4+ and CD8+) yielded DNA amounts that averaged roughly 3.2 ug.

Trimming removed 5 bases at V and 1 base at J, with 11 bases between. The CDR3 spans 14 residues. CDR1 is SGHTA, CDR2 FQGNSA, per germline. CDR3 and TCR beta VDJ profiling relied on genomic DNA as the template. TCRdb called the reads again in MiXCR, with one record for every CDR3 protein. The profile shows 200,000 or so distinct CDR3 sequences, 64% of them singletons. Notes on this clonotype: Antigen specificity is unknown.

General observations from the study: Between the patient and control groups, CD8+ Simpson's diversity did not differ significantly.

The clonotype was recovered from a human donor with severe aplastic anemia or a healthy control (not recorded which). V usage is TRBV7-2 and J usage is TRBJ1-1; D remains unclear. Sequenced input: sorted CD4+, CD8+, or CD8+CD57+ T cells (not recorded which) from PBMCs. The CDR3 DNA is TGTGCCAGCAGCCCCTCAGTGAGGAACACTGAAGCTTTCTTT. Encoded protein: CASSPSVRNTEAFF.